The clone carrying this T cell receptor (beta chain) appeared once. Its antigen is unknown. The entry originates in a study of T cell responses to AZD1222 COVID-19 vaccine. General study results and limits: Vaccination with two AZD1222 doses was followed by a rise in Spike-specific TCR breadth and depth. The span of vaccine-associated CD4 TCRs extended across spike, with dominance at 160-218 and 743-854.

Method: immunoSEQ multiplex PCR; TCRdb's copy keeps in-frame clones and lacks some. This table holds about 110,000 clones, approximately 89% found once. This CDR3 contains 16 residues. CDR1 and CDR2 (germline): SGHRS, YFSETQ. Trimming removed 0 bases from V and 3 bases from J; junction bases left unmatched: 8. The material was peripheral blood, obtained on day 0 of MenACWY control vaccination. This chain links TRBV5-1 with TRBJ2-7, with 8 bases fitting TRBD2. This TCR was recovered from an adult in good health. CDR3 loop: CASSLAVTGLDYEQYF. CDR3 nucleotide sequence: TGCGCCAGCAGCTTGGCCGTCACGGGACTAGACTACGAGCAGTACTTC.